This T cell receptor beta chain stems from a study of blood T cell repertoires in COVID-19. Across the whole study: Samples came from the United States, Italy and Spain, spanning acute and convalescent COVID-19.

Trimming left V 1 base short and J 7 bases short, with 7 bases between. Germline CDR1 reads LNHNV; CDR2 reads YYDKDF (reference sequence). CDR3 size: 12 residues. This table comes from immunoSEQ multiplex PCR, and its TCRdb copy is limited to in-frame clones, with some not included. The profile shows fewer than 95,000 clones, under 85% of them singletons. The V gene is TRBV15, the J gene TRBJ1-1; D call uncertain. The TCR originated in a human donor in a cohort sampled during active COVID-19. Sequencing was carried out using peripheral blood. Written as DNA, the CDR3 is TGTGCCACCAGCAGAGGTTACAGTGAAGCTTTCTTT. It is translated as CATSRGYSEAFF.